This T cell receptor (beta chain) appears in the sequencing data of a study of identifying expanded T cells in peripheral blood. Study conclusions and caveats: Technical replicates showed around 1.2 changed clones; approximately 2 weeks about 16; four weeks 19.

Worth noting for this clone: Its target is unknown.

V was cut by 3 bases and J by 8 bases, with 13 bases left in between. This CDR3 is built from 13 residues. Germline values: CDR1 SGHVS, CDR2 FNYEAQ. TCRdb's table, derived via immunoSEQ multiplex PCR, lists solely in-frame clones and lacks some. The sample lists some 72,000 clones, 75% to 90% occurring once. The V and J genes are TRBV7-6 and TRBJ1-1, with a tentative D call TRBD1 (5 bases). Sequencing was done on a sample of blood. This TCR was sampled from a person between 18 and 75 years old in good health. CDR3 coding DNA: TGTGCCAGCAGCTTTGGGGAGGGGACCGAAGCTTTCTTT. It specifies CASSFGEGTEAFF.